The 20 T cell receptor beta chains below all came from one sample that was sequenced in a study of OX40 agonist ivuxolimab in advanced cancers. Sequencing was performed with immunoSEQ multiplex PCR; in TCRdb, only in-frame clones are kept and a portion is missing. The table lists some 50,000 clones, less than 85% of them singletons. The sample here was CD4+ or CD8+ T cells sorted from blood, taken in a trial of the OX40 agonist ivuxolimab. The receptors stem from an adult with an advanced solid tumor such as melanoma, head and neck, liver or kidney cancer.

CDR3 sequence (DNA): TGTGCCAGCAGCTTGTGGTCCGTGGGGGGCTACACCTTC. It codes for CASSLWSVGGYTF. The rearrangement uses TRBV5-4 and TRBJ1-2, with D hard to call. CDR3 size: 13 residues. With 1 base removed from V and 8 bases from J, the gap between germline ends came to 12 bases. Germline V gene sequence: CDR1 SGHNT, CDR2 YYREEE (reference sequence).

The chain links TRBV14 to TRBJ2-7; D ambiguous. Germline-derived CDR1 and CDR2 are SGHDN and FVKESK. This CDR3 has 13 residues. The V end lost 4 bases, the J end lost 2 bases, and 9 bases lay between the germline ends. CDR3 sequence reads: CASSRNGPYEQYF. CDR3 bases: TGTGCCAGCAGCCGTAATGGACCCTACGAGCAGTACTTC.

The chain uses TRBV27 and TRBJ2-6, with 8 positions matching TRBD1. V was pared by 5 bases and J by 2 bases, with 2 bases of the junction left unmatched. The CDR3 contains 15 residues. Looked up from germline, CDR1 is MNHEY and CDR2 is SMNVEV (reference sequence). CDR3 in DNA: TGTGCCAGCAGTCCACAGGGGGCTGGGGCCAACGTCCTGACTTTC. Protein product: CASSPQGAGANVLTF.

The gene calls are TRBV7-3 and TRBJ2-3; D gene uncertain. V was pared by 2 bases and J by 0 bases, with 6 bases between. CDR3 size: 14 residues. CDR1 and CDR2 from the germline V gene are SGHTA and FQGTGA. DNA for the CDR3: TGTGCCAGCAGCTTAGGGCCGAGCACAGATACGCAGTATTTT. Its translation is CASSLGPSTDTQYF.

This chain links TRBV28 with TRBJ1-2; TRBD1 is a possible D gene (5 bases). The CDR3 loop spans 15 amino acids. Trimming stripped 7 bases from V and 2 bases from J, with 17 bases between. Per germline, CDR1 MDHEN and CDR2 SYDVKM. In nucleotides, the CDR3 is TGTGCCAGCACTTCCGTGGACAACCTAAACTATGGCTACACCTTC. Amino acid sequence: CASTSVDNLNYGYTF.

The chain recombines TRBV30 with TRBJ1-6; D call uncertain. Trimming removed 0 bases at V and 7 bases at J, with 7 bases between. The CDR3 contains 13 residues. CDR1 is GTSNPN and CDR2 is SVGIG in the germline V gene (reference sequence). The CDR3 region is CAWSVTENSPLHF. CDR3 in DNA: TGTGCCTGGAGTGTAACAGAGAATTCACCCCTCCACTTT.

This sequence joins TRBV11-2 and TRBJ1-3, with a possible D match to TRBD1 (5 bases). Germline V gene lookup returns CDR1 SGHAT and CDR2 FQNNGV. The CDR3 loop spans 14 amino acids. The V end was cut by 6 bases, the J end by 0 bases, with 9 bases between. Here the CDR3 reads CASSWDLSGNTIYF. DNA for the CDR3: TGTGCCAGCAGTTGGGACCTCTCTGGAAACACCATATATTTT.

The genes are TRBV29-1 and TRBJ2-3; 9 nucleotides match TRBD2. Trimming removed 6 bases from V and 2 bases from J; junction bases left unmatched: 9. This CDR3 contains 15 residues. Germline loops: CDR1 SQVTM, CDR2 ANQGSEA. Here the CDR3 reads CSVIEAGGFTDTQYF. Here the CDR3 DNA reads TGCAGCGTCATAGAAGCGGGGGGCTTCACAGATACGCAGTATTTT.

The chain carries TRBV19 and TRBJ2-5; no clear D gene. The CDR3 length is 16 residues. Germline CDR1 LNHDA, CDR2 SQIVND (reference sequence). Trimming shortened V by 0 bases and J by 2 bases, and 13 bases separated the two germline ends. In DNA, the CDR3 is TGTGCCAGTAGTATAGATACGGTGTGGGGTCAAGAGACCCAGTACTTC. Encoded protein: CASSIDTVWGQETQYF.

V gene TRBV2 combines with J gene TRBJ2-7; TRBD2 is a possible D gene (6 bases). This CDR3 spans 13 amino acids. V was trimmed by 7 bases and J by 12 bases, leaving 22 bases between them. Per the germline V gene, CDR1 is SNHLY and CDR2 is FYNNEI. The CDR3 DNA follows: TGTGCCAGCAACCCCTACGGGGGACGAGGCCTGTACTTC. Protein product: CASNPYGGRGLYF.

The chain combines TRBV25-1 with TRBJ2-5; 12 positions agree with TRBD2. The CDR3 covers 15 residues. Germline loops: CDR1 MGHDK, CDR2 SYGVNS. Trimming cost V 7 bases and J 5 bases; bases outside gene matches: 8. The CDR3 spells CASMELAGGGETQYF. CDR3 DNA sequence: TGTGCCAGCATGGAACTAGCGGGGGGCGGGGAGACCCAGTACTTC.

The rearrangement links TRBV11-3 to TRBJ1-1; D is possibly TRBD1 (5 bases). Trimming pared 0 bases from V and 9 bases from J, leaving 20 bases between. Germline CDR1 and CDR2: SGHNT and YENEEA. The CDR3 has 16 residues. For the CDR3, the DNA is TGTGCCAGCAGCTTAGATCATGGGGGTGCAGTCGGTAAAGCTTTCTTT. This sequence encodes CASSLDHGGAVGKAFF.

The rearrangement joins TRBV5-1 to TRBJ2-3, with D uncertain. Trimming stripped 4 bases from V and 2 bases from J, with 11 bases between. This CDR3 is built from 14 residues. Germline values: CDR1 SGHRS, CDR2 YFSETQ. Here the CDR3 DNA reads TGCGCCAGCAGCATCTCCCTACCCACAGATACGCAGTATTTT. As protein: CASSISLPTDTQYF. The full variable domain, with the rest looked up from reference TRBV5-1 and TRBJ2-3, is KAGVTQTPRYLIKTRGQQVTLSCSPISGHRSVSWYQQTPGQGLQFLFEYFSETQRNKGNFPGRFSGRQFSNSRSEMNVSTLELGDSALYLCASSISLPTDTQYFGPGTRLTVL.

Written as DNA, the CDR3 is TGTGCCAGGGCGGACCTGGGGGCAGCAGGCTACACCTTC. Its protein is CARADLGAAGYTF. The J gene is TRBJ1-2, the V gene TRBV2, with TRBD1 as a possible D gene (6 bases). The CDR3 runs to 13 residues. The V end lost 9 bases, the J end lost 8 bases, and 19 bases lay between the germline ends. CDR1 SNHLY and CDR2 FYNNEI come from the germline V gene.

V is TRBV27 and J is TRBJ2-3; TRBD1 matches 8 bases. Germline CDR1 is MNHEY and CDR2 is SMNVEV (reference sequence). The CDR3 is made up of 15 amino acids. The V gene end was trimmed by 6 bases and the J gene end by 0 bases; junction bases not matched to a gene: 5. The CDR3 sequence: CASRDRGSSTDTQYF. DNA for the CDR3: TGTGCCAGCAGAGACAGGGGTAGCAGCACAGATACGCAGTATTTT.

V gene TRBV28 combines with J gene TRBJ1-2; D unresolved. The CDR3 has 12 residues. Between the trimmed V and J ends, which lost 6 bases and 2 bases, there was a span of 7 bases. CDR1 MDHEN and CDR2 SYDVKM come from the germline V gene. The CDR3 DNA reads as TGTGCCAGCAGCCCGGGGAACTATGGCTACACCTTC. Encoded protein: CASSPGNYGYTF.

The CDR3 region has the DNA TGTGCCAGCAGGCGCGGGGCCAGAGGGGCCAATGAGCAGTTCTTC. Translated, it gives CASRRGARGANEQFF. The V call is TRBV6-1, the J call TRBJ2-1, with D possibly being TRBD2 (6 bases). The CDR3 loop spans 15 amino acids. V gave up 6 bases and J gave up 6 bases, with 18 bases separating them. Germline V gene sequence: CDR1 MNHNS, CDR2 SASEGT.

The gene calls are TRBV7-3 and TRBJ2-3, with TRBD2 identical over 11 bases. Germline CDR1 is SGHTA and CDR2 is FQGTGA. V shed 5 bases, J shed 1 base, and the junction held 2 bases outside the gene matches. The CDR3 consists of 15 residues. CDR3: CASSPLAGGTDTQYF. The DNA for the CDR3 is TGTGCCAGCAGCCCACTAGCGGGGGGCACAGATACGCAGTATTTT.

The chain joins TRBV18 to TRBJ2-1; D could derive from TRBD1 or TRBD2 (5 bases each). The V gene's germline CDR1 is KGHSH and CDR2 LQKENI. V lost 3 bases to trimming and J lost 5 bases, with 14 bases between them. The CDR3 is 15 residues long. The CDR3: CASSPSGRENNEQFF. The CDR3 DNA sequence: TGTGCCAGCTCACCCTCGGGCAGGGAGAACAATGAGCAGTTCTTC.

The chain is built from TRBV11-1 and TRBJ2-3; 8 bases agree with TRBD2. CDR1 is SGHAT, CDR2 FQDESV, per germline (reference sequence). The trim removed 5 bases at V and 7 bases at J, leaving 17 bases unmatched. The CDR3 contains 17 residues. DNA of the CDR3: TGTGCCAGCAGCCCCCCACAGGGAAGCGGGGGTCGTAATACGCAGTATTTT. It codes for CASSPPQGSGGRNTQYF.